The 5 T cell receptor beta chains given below trace back to one sample, sequenced in a study of cytomegalovirus exposure and HLA in healthy donors. This PCR relied on a set of 60 Vbeta primers and 13 Jbeta primers. Some clones are missing from TCRdb's copy, which holds only in-frame ones; the method was immunoSEQ multiplex PCR. The sample lists about 130,000 clones, approximately 81% seen once, with 3% to 4% in the top ten. The sequenced material came from PBMCs. The source is a young man in good health and CMV-seropositive.

V gene TRBV5-6 combines with J gene TRBJ2-1; D not resolved. Germline CDR1 reads SGHDT; CDR2 reads YYEEEE. V lost 3 bases to trimming and J lost 10 bases, with 11 bases between them. The CDR3 length is 12 residues. The CDR3 reads CASSYEPQEQFF. The DNA of the CDR3 is TGTGCCAGCAGCTACGAACCCCAGGAGCAGTTCTTC. The full variable domain, with the rest looked up from reference TRBV5-6 and TRBJ2-1, is DAGVTQSPTHLIKTRGQQVTLRCSPKSGHDTVSWYQQALGQGPQFIFQYYEEEERQRGNFPDRFSGHQFPNYSSELNVNALLLGDSALYLCASSYEPQEQFFGPGTRLTVL.

This clone was counted only a few times. The chain is built from TRBV25-1 and TRBJ2-6; a weak D match, TRBD1 (6 bases). The germline V and J ends were trimmed by 2 bases and 0 bases, with 8 bases remaining between them. Germline V gene lookup returns CDR1 MGHDK and CDR2 SYGVNS. The CDR3 covers 16 residues. The CDR3 reads CASSEQGSSGANVLTF. CDR3 coding DNA: TGTGCCAGCAGTGAACAGGGGAGCTCTGGGGCCAACGTCCTGACTTTC.

V usage is TRBV7-2 and J usage is TRBJ2-3, with D perhaps matching TRBD2 (6 bases). The V end was cut by 3 bases, the J end by 4 bases, with 17 bases between. Germline CDR1 SGHTA, CDR2 FQGNSA. This CDR3 spans 16 amino acids. The DNA for the CDR3 is TGTGCCAGCAGCTTCCTCTCGGCGGCTAGCGCAGATACGCAGTATTTT. It encodes CASSFLSAASADTQYF.

The V gene is TRBV2, the J gene TRBJ2-7; 8 nucleotides line up with TRBD2. Germline-derived CDR1 and CDR2 are SNHLY and FYNNEI. This CDR3 spans 17 amino acids. V dropped 0 bases and J dropped 5; count of bases not matched to a gene: 12. DNA for the CDR3: TGTGCCAGCAGTGAAGCGCTCGTAGCGGGGAGTAGGAACGAGCAGTACTTC. Its translation: CASSEALVAGSRNEQYF.

The rearrangement links TRBV18 to TRBJ1-2; D perhaps matches TRBD1 (6 bases). Germline V gives CDR1 KGHSH, CDR2 LQKENI. CDR3 length equals 16 residues. The ends were cut back, 2 bases at V and 4 bases at J, with 17 bases in the middle. The CDR3 sequence is CASSPEDLGAGYGYTF. CDR3 DNA sequence: TGTGCCAGCTCACCAGAAGATTTGGGGGCTGGCTATGGCTACACCTTC.